This T cell receptor beta chain stems from a study of shared clonotypes between healthy human individuals. Sorted subsets were amplified in replicate PCRs using 200 ng DNA, about 30,000 T cell genomes. Some clones are missing from TCRdb's copy, which holds only in-frame ones; the method was immunoSEQ multiplex PCR. This sample has roughly 1,100,000 clones, with around 76% found just once. The donors were all Caucasian adults (living in Nashville, Tennessee). Researchers partitioned CD4+ cells into CD45RA+ naive and CD45RA-negative memory subsets. This CDR3 comprises 14 residues. Germline V gene data show CDR1 as SGHDT and CDR2 as YYEEEE. Germline trimming cut 0 bases from V and 8 bases from J; bases unmatched to any gene: 7. This clone was counted a few times. Its specificity is unknown. The study's findings and limits: Shared across a few donors were around 5% of the naive CD4 clonotypes.

The TCR sequence derives from a man aged 18 to 29 in good health. The specimen was memory CD4+ T cells sorted from blood. Noted subset: CD45RA-negative fraction. The chain links TRBV5-6 to TRBJ1-2; 7 bases line up with TRBD1. The CDR3, as DNA: TGTGCCAGCAGCTTGGCGGACAGGCTGTGGGGCTACACCTTC. Residues: CASSLADRLWGYTF. Filled out from reference TRBV5-6 and TRBJ1-2, the complete variable domain reads DAGVTQSPTHLIKTRGQQVTLRCSPKSGHDTVSWYQQALGQGPQFIFQYYEEEERQRGNFPDRFSGHQFPNYSSELNVNALLLGDSALYLCASSLADRLWGYTFGSGTRLTVV.